These 24 T cell receptor beta chains were all obtained from the same sample, sequenced in a study of shared clonotypes between healthy human individuals. The repertoire was sequenced with immunoSEQ multiplex PCR; TCRdb's copy has only in-frame clones and lacks some. This sample has around 2,100,000 clones; about 95% occur once, and the top ten carry around 1%. CD45RO negativity and positive selection for CCR7 defined naive CD8 cells, a population that excluded terminally differentiated effector memory CD45RA+ cells. Sequencing was performed on naive CD8+ T cells sorted from blood. These receptors came from a man aged 18-30 years in good health.

The rearrangement joins TRBV7-6 to TRBJ2-1; 8 positions agree with TRBD2. Germline CDR1 reads SGHVS; CDR2 reads FNYEAQ. Trimming took 0 bases from V and 6 from J; bases not matched to a gene: 4. The CDR3 is 15 residues long. This chain's CDR3 is CASSLASGAINEQFF. CDR3 DNA sequence: TGTGCCAGCAGCTTAGCTAGCGGGGCGATCAATGAGCAGTTCTTC.

Regarding this clone: Its ends do not fully match the called genes, so a read error is possible. The chain is built from TRBV7-7 and TRBJ2-1; 12 positions agree with TRBD2. CDR3 length equals 16 residues. From germline, CDR1 is SSHAT and CDR2 FNYEAQ (reference sequence). CDR3 in amino acids: CASSKLSSGGDNEQFF. DNA of the CDR3: TGTGCTAGCAGTAAACTTTCTAGCGGGGGGGACAATGAGCAGTTCTTC.

V usage is TRBV11-1 and J usage is TRBJ2-1; 9 bases fit TRBD2. Per germline, CDR1 SGHAT and CDR2 FQDESV (reference sequence). The V segment lost 2 bases and the J segment 7 bases; nucleotides outside the gene matches: 6. The CDR3 extends over 15 amino acids. CDR3 protein: CASSLSSGGINEQFF. The CDR3, as DNA: TGTGCCAGCAGCTTATCGAGCGGGGGGATTAATGAGCAGTTCTTC.

This sequence joins TRBV5-4 and TRBJ2-3; TRBD2 agrees at 7 bases. The CDR3 is 14 amino acids. With 4 bases clipped from V and 4 bases from J, the junction kept 6 bases outside the gene matches. Germline CDR1 and CDR2: SGHNT and YYREEE (reference sequence). The CDR3 DNA reads TGTGCCAGCAGCACCGCGGGAGCCCCAGATACGCAGTATTTT. The encoded protein is CASSTAGAPDTQYF.

Points on this clone: Other nucleotide sequences in the sample specify the same CDR3. The CDR3 loop reads CASSFDRSYEQYF. Written as DNA, the CDR3 is TGTGCCAGCAGTTTCGACAGGAGCTACGAGCAGTACTTC. The rearrangement links TRBV27 to TRBJ2-7, with D maybe TRBD1 (6 bases). There are 13 residues in the CDR3. V gave up 3 bases and J gave up 3 bases, with 9 bases separating them. Germline-derived CDR1 and CDR2 are MNHEY and SMNVEV (reference sequence).

For this clone: This sample also contains other DNA sequences that code for the same CDR3. V usage is TRBV5-6 and J usage is TRBJ2-7, with D maybe TRBD1 (6 bases). V shed 2 bases and J shed 2 bases, with 11 bases lying between them. Per the germline V gene, CDR1 is SGHDT and CDR2 is YYEEEE. The CDR3 is 14 amino acids. CDR3 DNA: TGTGCCAGCAGCTTATTAGGACAGACCTACGAGCAGTACTTC. It yields the protein CASSLLGQTYEQYF.

The chain carries TRBV28 and TRBJ2-7, with D possibly matching TRBD1 (6 bases). The V gene's germline CDR1 is MDHEN and CDR2 SYDVKM. CDR3 length equals 13 residues. Trimming took 5 bases from V and 3 from J, leaving 11 bases between them. The CDR3 loop is CASSRDMVYEQYF. In DNA, the CDR3 is TGTGCCAGCAGTAGGGACATGGTCTACGAGCAGTACTTC.

The chain joins TRBV5-1 to TRBJ2-7; 7 positions agree with TRBD2. The CDR3 extends over 14 amino acids. CDR1 and CDR2 (germline): SGHRS, YFSETQ. The ends lost 6 bases at V and 3 bases at J; junction bases unmatched: 9. CDR3 coding DNA: TGCGCCAGCAAGTGGGGGGGTTTAGACTACGAGCAGTACTTC. Protein: CASKWGGLDYEQYF.

The V and J genes are TRBV4-1 and TRBJ1-2, with 9 positions matching TRBD1. The CDR3 consists of 15 residues. Germline V lookup: CDR1 MGHRA, CDR2 YSYEKL. With 0 bases clipped from V and 7 bases from J, the junction kept 6 bases outside the gene matches. The CDR3 DNA follows: TGCGCCAGCAGCCAAGAACCAACAGGGGGCGTTGGCTACACCTTC. Protein product: CASSQEPTGGVGYTF.

V and J are TRBV19 and TRBJ2-7, with 8 bases identical to TRBD2. The germline V gene has CDR1 LNHDA and CDR2 SQIVND (reference sequence). V lost 5 bases and J lost 2; bases outside the gene matches: 2. This CDR3 is 13 amino acids long. Here the CDR3 reads CASSDSGTYEQYF. The CDR3 DNA reads as TGTGCCAGTAGTGATAGCGGGACCTACGAGCAGTACTTC. Looking up the rest from reference TRBV19 and TRBJ2-7 gives the full variable domain: DGGITQSPKYLFRKEGQNVTLSCEQNLNHDAMYWYRQDPGQGLRLIYYSQIVNDFQKGDIAEGYSVSREKKESFPLTVTSAQKNPTAFYLCASSDSGTYEQYFGPGTRLTVT.

V and J are TRBV7-2 and TRBJ2-1; 12 bases map to TRBD2. The CDR3 consists of 14 residues. CDR1 SGHTA and CDR2 FQGNSA come from the germline V gene. J was trimmed by 8 bases and V by 5 bases; bases with no gene match: 4. CDR3 protein: CASSPGLAGHEQFF. The CDR3 DNA follows: TGTGCCAGCAGCCCGGGACTAGCGGGTCATGAGCAGTTCTTC.

The chain employs TRBV5-8 and TRBJ1-2; D unclear. CDR3 length equals 15 residues. CDR1 is SGHTS, CDR2 YDEGEE, per germline. V was cut by 0 bases and J by 4 bases, with 13 bases left in between. CDR3 DNA sequence: TGTGCCAGCAGCTTGGATAGGGCGCCCAGCTATGGCTACACCTTC. Protein sequence: CASSLDRAPSYGYTF.

J is TRBJ1-1 and V is TRBV4-3; no firm D call. Germline values: CDR1 LGHNA, CDR2 YSLEER. Trimming removed 3 bases from V and 5 bases from J, with 13 bases in between. The CDR3 sequence is 14 residues long. The CDR3, as DNA: TGCGCCAGCAGCCAGATCCGAGGGAAAACTGAAGCTTTCTTT. Protein sequence: CASSQIRGKTEAFF.

The chain combines TRBV27 with TRBJ1-4; a weak D match, TRBD1 (5 bases). CDR1 is MNHEY, CDR2 SMNVEV, per germline (reference sequence). CDR3 size: 15 residues. The V gene lost 4 bases and the J gene lost 5 bases, with 14 bases spanning the gap. The CDR3 DNA sequence: TGTGCCAGCAGTTCCGGGACTTCCCGGAATGAAAAACTGTTTTTT. This translates into CASSSGTSRNEKLFF.

As to this clone: Its ends do not fully match the called genes, so a read error is possible. CDR3: CVSIELAGGRNEQFF. As DNA, the CDR3 is TGTGTCAGCATCGAACTAGCGGGAGGACGGAATGAGCAGTTCTTC. The J gene is TRBJ2-1, the V gene TRBV28, with TRBD2 matching 12 bases. Germline V gives CDR1 MDHEN, CDR2 SYDVKM. CDR3 length: 15 amino acids.

The rearrangement links TRBV11-2 to TRBJ2-7; 9 bases match TRBD1. Germline-derived CDR1 and CDR2 are SGHAT and FQNNGV. J gave up 5 bases and V 3 bases, and 8 bases lay outside the gene matches. The CDR3 loop spans 15 amino acids. CDR3: CASSFPGQGWNEQYF. For the CDR3, the DNA is TGTGCCAGCAGCTTCCCGGGACAGGGATGGAACGAGCAGTACTTC. Full variable domain (remainder filled in from reference TRBV11-2 and TRBJ2-7): EAGVAQSPRYKIIEKRQSVAFWCNPISGHATLYWYQQILGQGPKLLIQFQNNGVVDDSQLPKDRFSAERLKGVDSTLKIQPAKLEDSAVYLCASSFPGQGWNEQYFGPGTRLTVT.

About this clone itself: In the same sample, other DNA sequences code for this CDR3. The chain combines TRBV9 with TRBJ1-4, with D unresolved. Trimming pared 4 bases from V and 0 bases from J, leaving 10 bases between. CDR1 is SGDLS and CDR2 is YYNGEE in the germline V gene. CDR3 length: 15 amino acids. CDR3 loop: CASSRSGATNEKLFF. In nucleotides, the CDR3 is TGTGCCAGCAGCAGAAGCGGTGCAACTAATGAAAAACTGTTTTTT.

In nucleotides, the CDR3 is TGTGCCAGCAGTGAACTATATTTGGAGAGTCTTACTGAAGCTTTCTTT. This translates into CASSELYLESLTEAFF. The rearrangement joins TRBV6-1 to TRBJ1-1; unclear D gene. There are 16 residues in the CDR3. The germline V and J ends were trimmed by 2 bases and 5 bases, with 18 bases remaining between them. CDR1 is MNHNS and CDR2 is SASEGT in the germline V gene.

V and J are TRBV7-2 and TRBJ1-2; TRBD1 might be the D (5 bases). This CDR3 spans 14 amino acids. With 2 bases removed from V and 6 bases from J, the gap between germline ends came to 13 bases. Germline CDR1 is SGHTA and CDR2 is FQGNSA. The CDR3 here is CASSLRTGGDGYTF. The CDR3 coding sequence is TGTGCCAGCAGCTTACGGACCGGGGGAGATGGCTACACCTTC.

The chain couples TRBV7-2 to TRBJ2-7; D may be TRBD2 (6 bases). CDR1 is SGHTA, CDR2 FQGNSA, per germline. This CDR3 is 13 amino acids long. Trimming took 4 bases from V and 3 from J, leaving 10 bases between them. The DNA for the CDR3 is TGTGCCAGCAGCTGGCGGGATATCTACGAGCAGTACTTC. Translating it yields CASSWRDIYEQYF.

This clone has only a few counts. The CDR3 nucleotides read TGTGCCAGTGGACTGGAGGGGTTGAATGAGCAGTTCTTC. This encodes CASGLEGLNEQFF. The chain combines TRBV19 with TRBJ2-1, with D possibly being TRBD2 (6 bases). Germline V gene lookup returns CDR1 LNHDA and CDR2 SQIVND (reference sequence). This CDR3 comprises 13 residues. Trimming took off 8 bases at V and 7 bases at J, with 15 bases between the two ends. Using reference TRBV19 and TRBJ2-1 for the parts outside the CDR3, the full variable domain is DGGITQSPKYLFRKEGQNVTLSCEQNLNHDAMYWYRQDPGQGLRLIYYSQIVNDFQKGDIAEGYSVSREKKESFPLTVTSAQKNPTAFYLCASGLEGLNEQFFGPGTRLTVL.

This chain connects TRBV5-1 to TRBJ2-1; D is unclear. The CDR3 spans 15 residues. The germline V gene has CDR1 SGHRS and CDR2 YFSETQ. Trimming cost V 3 bases and J 0 bases, with 10 bases left between them. The CDR3 region has the DNA TGCGCCAGCAGCTCCTCTTTAAGCTCCTACAATGAGCAGTTCTTC. Translating it yields CASSSSLSSYNEQFF.

This clone was observed a handful of times. V is TRBV2 and J is TRBJ1-4; the D gene is possibly TRBD1 (6 bases). CDR3 length equals 16 residues. Germline-derived CDR1 and CDR2 are SNHLY and FYNNEI. Trimming left V 3 bases short and J 8 bases short, with 19 bases between. CDR3 sequence (DNA): TGTGCCAGCAGTGAGGAACAGGGTCCCCTTCGGGAAAAACTGTTTTTT. It translates to CASSEEQGPLREKLFF.

The chain uses TRBV30 and TRBJ2-7, with 7 bases matching TRBD1. CDR1 is GTSNPN, CDR2 SVGIG, per germline (reference sequence). The CDR3 extends over 12 amino acids. V dropped 3 bases and J dropped 6; count of bases not matched to a gene: 5. The CDR3 is CAWSQQGPEQYF. In nucleotides, the CDR3 is TGTGCCTGGAGCCAACAGGGGCCCGAGCAGTACTTC.